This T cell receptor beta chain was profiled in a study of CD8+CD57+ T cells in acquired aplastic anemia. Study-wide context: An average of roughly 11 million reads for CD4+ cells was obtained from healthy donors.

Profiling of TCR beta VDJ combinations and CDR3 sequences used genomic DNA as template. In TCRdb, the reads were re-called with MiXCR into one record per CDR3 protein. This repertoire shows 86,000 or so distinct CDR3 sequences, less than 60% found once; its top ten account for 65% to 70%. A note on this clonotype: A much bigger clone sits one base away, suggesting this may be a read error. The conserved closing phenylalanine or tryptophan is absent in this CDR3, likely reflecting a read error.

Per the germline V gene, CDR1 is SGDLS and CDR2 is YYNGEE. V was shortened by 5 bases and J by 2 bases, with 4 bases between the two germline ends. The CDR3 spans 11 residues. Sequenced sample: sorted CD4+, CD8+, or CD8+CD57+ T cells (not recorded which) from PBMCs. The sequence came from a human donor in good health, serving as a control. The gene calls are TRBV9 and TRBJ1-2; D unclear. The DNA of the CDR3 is TGTGCCAGCAGTTTAAACTATGGCTACACCTCC. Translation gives CASSLNYGYTS.